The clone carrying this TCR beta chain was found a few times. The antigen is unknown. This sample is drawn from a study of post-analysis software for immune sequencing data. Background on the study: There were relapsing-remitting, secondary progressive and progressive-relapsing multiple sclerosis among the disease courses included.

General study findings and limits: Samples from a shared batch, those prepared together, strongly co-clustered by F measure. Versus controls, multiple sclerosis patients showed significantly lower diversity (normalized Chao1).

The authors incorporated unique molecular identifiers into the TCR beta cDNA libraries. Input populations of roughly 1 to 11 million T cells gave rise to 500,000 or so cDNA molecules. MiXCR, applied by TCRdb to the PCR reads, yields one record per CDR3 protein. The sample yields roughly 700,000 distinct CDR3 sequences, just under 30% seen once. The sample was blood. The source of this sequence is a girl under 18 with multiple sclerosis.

The CDR3 nucleotides are TGCAGCGTTGAATCGCAGGGAACAGATACGCAGTATTTT. Amino acids: CSVESQGTDTQYF. The rearrangement uses TRBV29-1 and TRBJ2-3; the D gene is possibly TRBD1 (5 bases). The CDR3 is 13 residues long. In germline, CDR1 is SQVTM, CDR2 ANQGSEA. Between the trimmed V and J ends, which lost 2 bases and 3 bases, there was a span of 9 bases.